This TCR beta chain was sequenced during a study of cytomegalovirus exposure and HLA in healthy donors. Study-wide results and caveats: Being productive about 90% or about 30% of the time was typical of most TCR beta V segments in an earlier analysis.

About this clone: Its antigen is not known.

V was trimmed by 2 bases and J by 2 bases, leaving 12 bases between them. The CDR3 is 15 amino acids. CDR1 and CDR2 from the germline V gene are WNHNN and SYGVQD (reference sequence). PCR employed 60 Vbeta and 13 Jbeta primers. Assay: immunoSEQ multiplex PCR; the TCRdb copy retains only in-frame clones and omits some. The sample's table shows 130,000 to 150,000 clones. Sequencing was carried out using PBMCs. The chain links TRBV10-1 to TRBJ1-1; D call uncertain. The clonotype was recovered from a male donor in good health and CMV-seronegative. For the CDR3, the DNA is TGCGCCAGCAGTGAGCCACAAGACAACAACACTGAAGCTTTCTTT. Protein: CASSEPQDNNTEAFF.